This TCR beta chain was recovered during a study of blood T cell repertoires in COVID-19. Background on the study: The origin of the acute and convalescent COVID-19 samples was the United States, Italy and Spain. The analysed material was cDNA or gDNA that came from T cells, B-cell-depleted T cells, or PBMCs.

The CDR3 contains 12 residues. The V end lost 7 bases, the J end lost 5 bases, and 11 bases lay between the germline ends. Germline loops: CDR1 SNHLY, CDR2 FYNNEI. Authors' methods: Using reference gene primer amplification, nucleated cell counts were estimated. The repertoire was sequenced with immunoSEQ multiplex PCR; TCRdb's copy has only in-frame clones and lacks some. V, J and clone size were drawn from that table, and D and trimming were deduced from the DNA. The sample carries under 300,000 clones, about 88% recorded once. The sample holds a few counts of this clone. The rearrangement uses TRBV2 and TRBJ1-2, with D unclear. The sequence was obtained from a woman in her 70s with active or convalescent COVID-19. The sequencing input was peripheral blood. The CDR3 DNA reads TGTGCCAGCACTCGCCTAGGATATGGCTACACCTTC. Translating it yields CASTRLGYGYTF. The full variable domain, with the rest looked up from reference TRBV2 and TRBJ1-2, is EPEVTQTPSHQVTQMGQEVILRCVPISNHLYFYWYRQILGQKVEFLVSFYNNEISEKSEIFDDQFSVERPDGSNFTLKIRSTKLEDSAMYFCASTRLGYGYTFGSGTRLTVV.